This entry lists 18 T cell receptor beta chains sequenced from one sample in a study of human T cells and chemical hapten exposure. TCRdb reanalysed the RACE reads using MiXCR and keeps one entry per CDR3 protein. The profile shows approximately 400,000 distinct CDR3 sequences, more than 4.5% of them singletons. Indicated time point: patch test 1, 2 weeks after DPC sensitization. Treatment reported: therapeutic diphenylcyclopropenone sensitization with weekly scalp DPC. The source was whole blood, collected in connection with sensitization to the hapten diphenylcyclopropenone (DPC). The receptors shown here come from a woman aged 50 to 60 with alopecia areata. Some clones in this sample may be carry-over from other donors' samples.

In this sample, this clonotype turned up many times. The V and J genes are TRBV6-2 or TRBV6-3 and TRBJ2-1; D may be TRBD1 or TRBD2 (5 bases each). V was trimmed by 6 bases and J by 9 bases, leaving 21 bases between them. The germline V gene has CDR1 MNHEY and CDR2 SVGEGT. CDR3 length: 15 amino acids. CDR3 region: CASSPHLSSGAEQFF. In DNA, the CDR3 is TGTGCCAGCAGCCCCCACCTAAGCTCCGGGGCTGAGCAGTTCTTC.

In its sample, this clonotype was seen many times. The chain uses TRBV4-1 and TRBJ2-6; D may be TRBD2 (5 bases). The CDR3 is 16 amino acids. The ends were cut back, 7 bases at V and 4 bases at J, with 17 bases in the middle. Germline CDR1 reads MGHRA; CDR2 reads YSYEKL. The CDR3 spells CASTMSEGAGANVLTF. CDR3 nucleotide sequence: TGCGCCAGCACCATGAGCGAGGGCGCCGGGGCCAACGTCCTGACTTTC.

This sequence joins TRBV9 and TRBJ2-1, with TRBD1 matching over 7 bases. The CDR3 totals 18 residues. V gave up 4 bases and J gave up 4 bases; unmatched junction bases: 17. CDR1 and CDR2 from the germline V gene are SGDLS and YYNGEE. The chain's CDR3 is CASSLGAYRDSLYNEQFF. The CDR3 DNA sequence: TGTGCCAGCAGCCTAGGGGCCTACCGGGACAGTCTTTACAATGAGCAGTTCTTC.

The V call is TRBV9, the J call TRBJ2-1; D perhaps matches TRBD2 (6 bases). Germline assignment: CDR1 SGDLS and CDR2 YYNGEE. V lost 0 bases and J lost 3, with 10 bases in between. CDR3 length: 15 residues. The CDR3 loop reads CASSVDDGSYNEQFF. In nucleotides, the CDR3 is TGTGCCAGCAGCGTAGATGACGGGAGCTACAATGAGCAGTTCTTC.

V is TRBV27 and J is TRBJ1-2; D might be TRBD1 (5 bases). Trimming cost V 4 bases and J 5 bases, with 17 bases left between them. This CDR3 spans 15 amino acids. The germline V gene has CDR1 MNHEY and CDR2 SMNVEV (reference sequence). This CDR3 reads CASSSQPTALYGYTF. In DNA, the CDR3 is TGTGCCAGCAGTTCCCAGCCGACAGCATTGTATGGCTACACCTTC.

This clonotype was picked up many times. The rearrangement joins TRBV9 to TRBJ2-3; no clear D gene. The germline gives CDR1 SGDLS, CDR2 YYNGEE. Trimming cost V 0 bases and J 1 base, with 9 bases left between them. The CDR3 loop spans 15 amino acids. In nucleotides, the CDR3 is TGTGCCAGCAGCGTAGCCTCTTCTCGCACAGATACGCAGTATTTT. It yields the protein CASSVASSRTDTQYF.

This clonotype was observed at least ten times. This chain connects TRBV2 to TRBJ2-3; 8 bases are a match to TRBD2. The CDR3 runs 15 residues. The V gene end was trimmed by 7 bases and the J gene end by 0 bases; junction bases not matched to a gene: 6. The germline CDR1 and CDR2 sequences are SNHLY and FYNNEI. The CDR3 DNA is TGTGCCAGCATCGGAGCGGGGGTTAGCACAGATACGCAGTATTTT. Its protein product is CASIGAGVSTDTQYF.

This chain uses TRBV2 with TRBJ2-1, with 7 nucleotides matching TRBD1. CDR1 SNHLY and CDR2 FYNNEI come from the germline V gene. The trim removed 1 base at V and 7 bases at J, leaving 4 bases unmatched. The CDR3 covers 14 residues. The CDR3, as DNA: TGTGCCAGCAGTGAAGGACAGGGCCGGAATGAGCAGTTCTTC. Translation gives CASSEGQGRNEQFF.

The chain is built from TRBV5-1 and TRBJ1-1; D gene uncertain. Trimming cost V 3 bases and J 2 bases, with 11 bases left between them. The CDR3 contains 14 residues. From germline, CDR1 is SGHRS and CDR2 YFSETQ. The CDR3: CASSSASKNTEAFF. In DNA, the CDR3 is TGCGCCAGCAGCTCAGCAAGCAAAAACACTGAAGCTTTCTTT.

The sample holds many counts of this clonotype. The chain is built from TRBV7-9 and TRBJ1-4; D call uncertain. Per germline, CDR1 SEHNR and CDR2 FQNEAQ (reference sequence). V shed 3 bases and J shed 2 bases, with 7 bases lying between them. This CDR3 has 14 residues. The CDR3 spells CASSLTNTNEKLFF. The CDR3 DNA follows: TGTGCCAGCAGCTTGACAAACACTAATGAAAAACTGTTTTTT.

This clonotype was recorded at least ten times. The V call is TRBV7-2, the J call TRBJ2-7, with 9 bases aligning to TRBD1. CDR1 is SGHTA, CDR2 FQGNSA, per germline. The V gene end was trimmed by 5 bases and the J gene end by 3 bases; junction bases not matched to a gene: 11. There are 16 residues in the CDR3. The CDR3 region is CASSPYPGTGYYEQYF. In DNA, the CDR3 is TGTGCCAGCAGCCCATACCCCGGGACAGGGTACTACGAGCAGTACTTC.

This clonotype was found many times. The chain uses TRBV7-8 and TRBJ1-5; unclear D gene. Germline V gene lookup returns CDR1 SGHVS and CDR2 FQNEAQ. V shed 5 bases and J shed 0 bases, with 14 bases lying between them. The CDR3 is 16 residues long. CDR3 DNA sequence: TGTGCCAGCAGCGCACCGGGAGCCTATAGCAATCAGCCCCAGCATTTT. Protein sequence: CASSAPGAYSNQPQHF.

This clonotype was observed many times. This sequence joins TRBV9 and TRBJ2-1; tentative D call: TRBD1 (6 bases). The V and J ends lost 6 bases and 6 bases respectively, with 10 bases between them. CDR3 size: 12 residues. Germline CDR1 SGDLS, CDR2 YYNGEE. Here the CDR3 reads CASNIGGNEQFF. Written as DNA, the CDR3 is TGTGCCAGCAATATAGGGGGCAATGAGCAGTTCTTC. The full variable domain, its missing parts supplied by reference TRBV9 and TRBJ2-1, is DSGVTQTPKHLITATGQRVTLRCSPRSGDLSVYWYQQSLDQGLQFLIQYYNGEERAKGNILERFSAQQFPDLHSELNLSSLELGDSALYFCASNIGGNEQFFGPGTRLTVL.

This clonotype was observed a few times. CDR3 bases: TGTGCCAGCTCACGTTTGGACGCCCCTCGGGAGCAGTACTTC. Translating gives CASSRLDAPREQYF. The J gene is TRBJ2-7, the V gene TRBV18; D gene uncertain. Trimming removed 4 bases from V and 7 bases from J, with 17 bases in between. CDR1 and CDR2 (germline): KGHSH, LQKENI. This CDR3 contains 14 residues.

The table lists this clonotype with many counts. The chain joins TRBV4-1 to TRBJ2-1; D is possibly TRBD2 (6 bases). Trimming took off 4 bases at V and 8 bases at J, with 15 bases between the two ends. The CDR3 loop spans 14 amino acids. The germline V gene encodes CDR1 MGHRA and CDR2 YSYEKL. This CDR3 is CASSPTGWGDEQFF. CDR3 DNA sequence: TGCGCCAGCAGCCCCACAGGTTGGGGGGATGAGCAGTTCTTC.

This clonotype came up many times. V gene TRBV7-3 combines with J gene TRBJ1-5, with D hard to call. Germline CDR1 and CDR2: SGHTA and FQGTGA. V was trimmed by 4 bases and J by 9 bases, leaving 13 bases between them. This CDR3 spans 13 amino acids. CDR3 sequence (DNA): TGTGCCAGCAGCTCCACGGCTACTGGGCCCCAGCATTTT. Its translation: CASSSTATGPQHF.

This clonotype has a handful of counts. The DNA for the CDR3 is TGTGCCAGCAGTCTAGCGGGGGAACATGAGCAGTTCTTC. Its translation: CASSLAGEHEQFF. The V gene is TRBV5-4, the J gene TRBJ2-1; TRBD2 matches at 10 bases. V dropped 5 bases and J dropped 8; count of bases not matched to a gene: 4. CDR1 and CDR2 from the germline V gene are SGHNT and YYREEE (reference sequence). The CDR3 length is 13 residues.

This clonotype was counted a few times. The chain uses TRBV6-2 or TRBV6-3 and TRBJ2-1; the D gene could be TRBD1 or TRBD2 (5 bases each). This CDR3 comprises 17 residues. The germline gives CDR1 MNHEY, CDR2 SVGEGT. V lost 6 bases and J 7 bases, leaving 25 bases between the germline ends. The CDR3 DNA follows: TGTGCCAGCAGGCTAGGGTATGGGACCCTAGATGCGAATGAGCAGTTCTTC. Translating gives CASRLGYGTLDANEQFF.